Presented here are 18 T cell receptor beta chains from one specimen sequenced in a study of T cell responses to AZD1222 COVID-19 vaccine. Only in-frame clones appear in the TCRdb table, and some are missing; sequencing was by immunoSEQ multiplex PCR. Seen here are approximately 150,000 clones, approximately 91% observed once, and the top ten hold about 2%. Material: peripheral blood, obtained 28 days after the second AZD1222 dose. The receptors originated from an adult who received the AZD1222 COVID-19 vaccine.

The chain has TRBV5-1 and TRBJ1-1, with 9 bases aligning to TRBD1. Trimming took 3 bases from V and 5 from J; bases not matched to a gene: 11. The CDR3 sequence is 16 residues long. Germline CDR1 reads SGHRS; CDR2 reads YFSETQ. CDR3 loop: CASSYGVQGAGTEAFF. The CDR3 bases are TGCGCCAGCAGCTACGGCGTACAGGGGGCCGGGACTGAAGCTTTCTTT.

To note about this clone: Its ends do not fully match the called genes, so a read error is possible. The chain combines TRBV7-7 with TRBJ2-1; D perhaps matches TRBD1 (6 bases). Germline CDR1 is SSHAT and CDR2 is FNYEAQ (reference sequence). The CDR3 runs 16 residues. The CDR3 is CASSSGWLEGVNEQFF. The CDR3 DNA reads TGTGCTAGCAGCTCTGGGTGGCTAGAGGGGGTCAATGAGCAGTTCTTC. The complete variable domain, with remaining parts taken from reference TRBV7-7 and TRBJ2-1, reads GAGVSQSPRYKVTKRGQDVTLRCDPISSHATLYWYQQALGQGPEFLTYFNYEAQPDKSGLPSDRFSAERPEGSISTLTIQRTEQRDSAMYRCASSSGWLEGVNEQFFGPGTRLTVL.

This chain joins TRBV9 and TRBJ1-6; 9 bases agree with TRBD1. The CDR3 runs to 15 residues. Per germline, CDR1 SGDLS and CDR2 YYNGEE. After removal of 4 bases from V and 6 bases from J, the junction contained 5 bases not matched to a gene. The CDR3 region has the DNA TGTGCCAGCAGCTCGAGGGACAGGGCTAATTCACCCCTCCACTTT. Translated: CASSSRDRANSPLHF.

The chain links TRBV23-1 to TRBJ1-4; TRBD1 agrees at 7 bases. Being an ORF, TRBV23-1 has a function that is uncertain. J lost 3 bases, V lost 4 bases, and 11 bases had no gene match. This CDR3 has 17 residues. The CDR3 DNA sequence: TGCGCCAGCAGTCCACGACGCACAGGGGAAGCTAATGAAAAACTGTTTTTT. It yields the protein CASSPRRTGEANEKLFF.

The V gene is TRBV4-1, the J gene TRBJ1-4; possibly TRBD1 for D (5 bases). The CDR3 has 17 residues. Germline lookup yields CDR1 MGHRA and CDR2 YSYEKL. V was cut by 0 bases and J by 7 bases, with 18 bases left in between. CDR3 DNA: TGCGCCAGCAGCCAAGATCATACCCGAGGGGCTGTTGAAAAACTGTTTTTT. This sequence encodes CASSQDHTRGAVEKLFF.

CDR3 amino acids: CANAPVGEGAGNTIYF. As DNA, the CDR3 is TGTGCCAACGCCCCCGTAGGGGAAGGAGCTGGAAACACCATATATTTT. This sequence joins TRBV15 and TRBJ1-3, with TRBD1 as a possible D gene (5 bases). The CDR3 totals 16 residues. Deletions cut 10 bases from V and 2 bases from J, with 21 bases between. Germline-derived CDR1 and CDR2 are LNHNV and YYDKDF (reference sequence). Using reference TRBV15 and TRBJ1-3 for the parts outside the CDR3, the full variable domain is DAMVIQNPRYQVTQFGKPVTLSCSQTLNHNVMYWYQQKSSQAPKLLFHYYDKDFNNEADTPDNFQSRRPNTSFCFLDIRSPGLGDTAMYLCANAPVGEGAGNTIYFGEGSWLTVV.

The chain uses TRBV15 and TRBJ1-2; TRBD1 aligns across 8 bases. Germline V gives CDR1 LNHNV, CDR2 YYDKDF (reference sequence). V was clipped by 3 bases and J by 4 bases; unmatched bases: 13. CDR3 length: 17 amino acids. The CDR3 coding sequence is TGTGCCACCAGCAGGGATTACCGGGACAGGAGTTTCTATGGCTACACCTTC. This sequence encodes CATSRDYRDRSFYGYTF.

The chain recombines TRBV7-9 with TRBJ2-3; 8 bases fit TRBD1. CDR3 length: 15 amino acids. Germline-derived CDR1 and CDR2 are SEHNR and FQNEAQ (reference sequence). V lost 3 bases, J lost 0 bases, and 2 bases stayed unmatched. CDR3 amino acids: CASSFGQGSTDTQYF. The CDR3 bases are TGTGCCAGCAGCTTTGGACAGGGTAGCACAGATACGCAGTATTTT.

CDR3: CASSLSGGKAGNTIYF. CDR3 DNA: TGTGCCAGCAGCCTTAGTGGGGGCAAGGCTGGAAACACCATATATTTT. The chain has TRBV3-1 (or the pseudogene TRBV3-2) and TRBJ1-3; tentatively, D is TRBD1 (6 bases). Germline V gene lookup returns CDR1 LGHDT and CDR2 YNNKEL (reference sequence). The CDR3 is made up of 16 amino acids. The ends were cut back, 4 bases at V and 2 bases at J, with 15 bases in the middle.

In this sample, this clone turned up a few times. J is TRBJ2-7 and V is TRBV3-1 (or the pseudogene TRBV3-2), with 13 bases lining up with TRBD2. J was trimmed by 2 bases and V by 3 bases; bases with no gene match: 7. This CDR3 is 17 amino acids long. CDR1 LGHDT and CDR2 YNNKEL come from the germline V gene (reference sequence). CDR3 amino acids: CASSQHPGLAGPYEQYF. The CDR3 DNA sequence: TGTGCCAGCAGCCAGCACCCGGGACTAGCGGGACCCTACGAGCAGTACTTC.

Note on this clone: Since the CDR3 does not end with the conserved phenylalanine or tryptophan, this likely comes from a read error. Because the CDR3's place on the DNA is in doubt, the DNA is left out and the CDR3 is given as listed by TCRdb. This sequence joins TRBV13 and TRBJ2-7; TRBD1 reflects the table's D call only, with no check against the DNA. The CDR3 adds up to 14 amino acids, both ends counted. Per germline, CDR1 PRHDT and CDR2 FYEKMQ (reference sequence). The CDR3 here is CASSLRGGRGPITL.

The chain joins TRBV27 to TRBJ1-1, with 7 bases lining up with TRBD1. Trimming cost V 5 bases and J 4 bases; bases outside gene matches: 10. CDR1 and CDR2 from the germline V gene are MNHEY and SMNVEV (reference sequence). The CDR3 spans 15 residues. In nucleotides, the CDR3 is TGTGCCAGCAGTCCAAAGGGGGCGCGGGGCACTGAAGCTTTCTTT. Translating it yields CASSPKGARGTEAFF.

This chain connects TRBV20-1 to TRBJ2-3, with a weak D call TRBD2 (6 bases). Trimming took 3 bases from V and 10 from J, leaving 23 bases between them. This CDR3 contains 15 residues. Germline V gene sequence: CDR1 DFQATT, CDR2 SNEGSKA (reference sequence). CDR3 DNA: TGCAGTGCTAGTGCAGCGGACCGACTGCCGGGGGCGCAGTATTTT. Translating it yields CSASAADRLPGAQYF.

This chain uses TRBV3-1 (or the pseudogene TRBV3-2) with TRBJ2-3; TRBD2 matches at 11 bases. The CDR3 sequence is 17 residues long. Germline values: CDR1 LGHDT, CDR2 YNNKEL (reference sequence). The V gene end was trimmed by 5 bases and the J gene end by 6 bases; junction bases not matched to a gene: 13. The CDR3 DNA follows: TGTGCCAGCAGCGCAAGAAATCTAGCGGGAGGAGGTGATACGCAGTATTTT. Amino acids: CASSARNLAGGGDTQYF.

The chain carries TRBV6-5 and TRBJ1-4; 7 bases match TRBD1. CDR3 size: 14 residues. Germline V gene sequence: CDR1 MNHEY, CDR2 SVGAGI. V was pared by 5 bases and J by 10 bases, with 10 bases of the junction left unmatched. CDR3 region: CASSPFDRDGKLFF. The CDR3 bases are TGTGCCAGCAGTCCGTTCGACAGGGATGGAAAACTGTTTTTT.

J is TRBJ1-4 and V is TRBV15, with D possibly TRBD1 on 5 matching bases. CDR1 and CDR2 (germline): LNHNV, YYDKDF (reference sequence). CDR3 size: 14 residues. V was clipped by 5 bases and J by 5 bases, with 12 bases between them. CDR3 protein: CATSRDDSNEKLFF. CDR3 coding DNA: TGTGCCACCAGCCGCGATGACAGCAATGAAAAACTGTTTTTT. The full variable domain, its missing parts supplied by reference TRBV15 and TRBJ1-4, is DAMVIQNPRYQVTQFGKPVTLSCSQTLNHNVMYWYQQKSSQAPKLLFHYYDKDFNNEADTPDNFQSRRPNTSFCFLDIRSPGLGDTAMYLCATSRDDSNEKLFFGSGTQLSVL.

The chain links TRBV3-1 (or the pseudogene TRBV3-2) to TRBJ1-1; D remains ambiguous. The V end was cut by 4 bases, the J end by 4 bases, with 7 bases between. Germline V gene sequence: CDR1 LGHDT, CDR2 YNNKEL (reference sequence). This CDR3 has 12 amino acids. CDR3 in DNA: TGTGCCAGCAGCCTCCTTGGCACTGAAGCTTTCTTT. It translates to CASSLLGTEAFF.

The chain carries TRBV7-9 and TRBJ2-1, with TRBD2 matching over 7 bases. CDR3 length equals 15 residues. Trimming removed 5 bases from V and 7 bases from J; junction bases left unmatched: 11. Germline CDR1 is SEHNR and CDR2 is FQNEAQ (reference sequence). This CDR3 is CASSPTAGVGNEQFF. The CDR3 DNA reads TGTGCCAGCAGCCCTACGGCGGGAGTAGGGAATGAGCAGTTCTTC.